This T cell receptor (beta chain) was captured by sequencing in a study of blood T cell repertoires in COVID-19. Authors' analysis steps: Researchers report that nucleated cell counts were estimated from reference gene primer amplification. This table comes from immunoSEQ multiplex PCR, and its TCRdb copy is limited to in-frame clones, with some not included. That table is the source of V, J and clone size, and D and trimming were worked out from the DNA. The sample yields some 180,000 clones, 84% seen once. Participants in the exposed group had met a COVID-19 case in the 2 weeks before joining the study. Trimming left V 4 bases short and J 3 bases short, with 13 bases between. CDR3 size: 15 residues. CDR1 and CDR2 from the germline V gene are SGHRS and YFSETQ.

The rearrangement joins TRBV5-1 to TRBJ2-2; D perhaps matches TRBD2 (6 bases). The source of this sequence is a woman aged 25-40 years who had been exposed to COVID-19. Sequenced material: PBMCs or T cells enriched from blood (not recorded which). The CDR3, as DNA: TGCGCCAGCAGCCGTGGAGGGGCCGACACCGGGGAGCTGTTTTTT. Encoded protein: CASSRGGADTGELFF.